The following is a T cell receptor (beta chain) sequence with its context. Profiled with immunoSEQ multiplex PCR; TCRdb holds only in-frame clones, not every one. The repertoire consists of more than 55,000 clones, with about 84% occurring once and the leading ten covering just under 9%. These data come from a study of glioma-infiltrating T cells after dendritic cell vaccination. J gave up 9 bases and V 0 bases, and 3 bases lay outside the gene matches. The CDR3 consists of 15 residues. CDR1 is SGDLS and CDR2 is YYNGEE in the germline V gene. Indicated time point: after dendritic cell vaccination, including at tumor progression/relapse.

The chain couples TRBV9 to TRBJ1-6; 10 positions agree with TRBD1. The sequence was obtained from a human donor with glioblastoma. The sequences come from blood, collected after dendritic cell vaccination. The CDR3 DNA reads TGTGCCAGCAGCGTAGACGGGACAGGGGTTTCACCCCTCCACTTT. It is translated as CASSVDGTGVSPLHF.